This TCR beta chain was found in a study of blood T cell repertoires in COVID-19. TCRdb keeps only in-frame clones here, not all; method: immunoSEQ multiplex PCR. The sample lists more than 200,000 clones; 79% were seen once. Germline values: CDR1 SEHNR, CDR2 FQNEAQ (reference sequence). V dropped 2 bases and J dropped 0 bases, with 19 bases sitting between them. This CDR3 region has 18 residues. The source is a woman aged 35 to 49 with active or convalescent COVID-19. This rearrangement joins TRBV7-9 to TRBJ1-1, with D possibly being TRBD1 (6 bases). The sample was peripheral blood. The CDR3 here is CASSLPRRGPKLNTEAFF. The CDR3 bases are TGTGCCAGCAGCTTACCGCGGCGGGGGCCGAAGTTGAACACTGAAGCTTTCTTT. Full variable domain (missing parts from reference TRBV7-9 and TRBJ1-1): DTGVSQNPRHKITKRGQNVTFRCDPISEHNRLYWYRQTLGQGPEFLTYFQNEAQLEKSRLLSDRFSAERPKGSFSTLEIQRTEQGDSAMYLCASSLPRRGPKLNTEAFFGQGTRLTVV.